This T cell receptor (beta chain) is from a study of blood T cell repertoires in COVID-19. TCRdb's copy holds only in-frame clones and misses some; the assay was immunoSEQ multiplex PCR. The profile covers about 57,000 clones, with roughly 80% appearing a single time and less than 4.5% taken by the ten largest. The receptor was isolated from a woman in her forties with acute COVID-19. Sequencing was done on a sample of PBMCs or T cells enriched from blood (not recorded which).

The CDR3 sequence: CARVGGNTGELFF. The CDR3 DNA sequence: TGTGCCAGGGTCGGAGGGAACACCGGGGAGCTGTTTTTT. The genes are TRBV24-1 and TRBJ2-2, with D possibly being TRBD2 (5 bases). The CDR3 consists of 13 residues. Per the germline V gene, CDR1 is KGHDR and CDR2 is SFDVKD. Trimming cost V 11 bases and J 1 base, with 10 bases left between them.